One sample yielded the 6 T cell receptor beta chains listed below, sequenced in a study of cytomegalovirus exposure and HLA in healthy donors. The PCR employed 60 Vbeta primers together with 13 Jbeta primers. Produced via immunoSEQ multiplex PCR; TCRdb's table is partial and in-frame only. The sample has 200,000 or so clones, around 64% seen once. Sequencing was done on a sample of PBMCs. The source is a man aged 40-49 years in good health and CMV-seropositive.

The V call is TRBV5-4, the J call TRBJ2-7; possible D gene TRBD1, 5 bases. Per the germline V gene, CDR1 is SGHNT and CDR2 is YYREEE (reference sequence). The CDR3 is made up of 13 amino acids. V was shortened by 2 bases and J by 2 bases, with 8 bases between the two germline ends. The chain's CDR3 is CASSFQGPYEQYF. In DNA form, the CDR3 reads TGTGCCAGCAGCTTCCAGGGCCCCTACGAGCAGTACTTC.

The genes are TRBV23-1 and TRBJ1-3; D ambiguous. TRBV23-1 is an open reading frame whose function is uncertain. Trimming shortened V by 0 bases and J by 3 bases, and 9 bases separated the two germline ends. This CDR3 is 15 amino acids long. CDR3: CASSQSMAGGNTIYF. The CDR3 bases are TGCGCCAGCAGTCAATCTATGGCAGGTGGAAACACCATATATTTT.

Worth noting for this clone: At one of its ends the junction is not consistent with the germline gene, which may arise from a read error. V and J are TRBV7-9 and TRBJ2-2, with 9 bases that match TRBD1. The V gene's germline CDR1 is SEHNR and CDR2 FQNEAQ (reference sequence). The CDR3 contains 17 residues. The CDR3 here is CSSSIDRGGKNTGELFF. CDR3 DNA: TGTTCCAGCAGCATTGACAGGGGGGGAAAGAACACCGGGGAGCTGTTTTTT.

J is TRBJ1-6 and V is TRBV18, with D possibly being TRBD1 (6 bases). V lost 0 bases and J lost 10, with 13 bases in between. Germline CDR1 is KGHSH and CDR2 is LQKENI. This CDR3 is built from 15 residues. The CDR3 coding sequence is TGTGCCAGCTCACCACCAAACAGGGTAGGGTCACCCCTCCACTTT. Translating it yields CASSPPNRVGSPLHF.

The chain has TRBV28 and TRBJ1-2; TRBD1 aligns across 7 bases. Trimming removed 5 bases from V and 0 bases from J; junction bases left unmatched: 18. CDR3 length: 19 residues. CDR1 is MDHEN and CDR2 is SYDVKM in the germline V gene. This CDR3 is CASSPADRTGANPNYGYTF. DNA of the CDR3: TGTGCCAGCAGTCCTGCGGACAGGACGGGAGCCAATCCTAACTATGGCTACACCTTC.

This chain connects TRBV7-2 to TRBJ2-7, with D perhaps matching TRBD1 (5 bases). The CDR3 has 14 residues. Trimming stripped 5 bases from V and 0 bases from J, with 11 bases between. In germline, CDR1 is SGHTA, CDR2 FQGNSA. The chain's CDR3 is CASSAQGYSYEQYF. CDR3 nucleotide sequence: TGTGCCAGCAGCGCTCAGGGATACTCCTACGAGCAGTACTTC.